This entry concerns a single T cell receptor beta chain. Its matching antigen is unknown. V lost 5 bases, J lost 8 bases, and 6 bases stayed unmatched. This CDR3 has 15 amino acids. The germline gives CDR1 SNHLY, CDR2 FYNNEI. These data belong to a study of identical twins. Whole-study findings and limits: Zero-insertion analyses might be partly confounded by invariant T cells like MAIT and iNKT.

With template switching, a universal primer site was added, and the cDNA carried unique molecular identifiers. Using its own MiXCR run on the 5' RACE reads, TCRdb lists one record per CDR3 protein. Among some 590,000 distinct CDR3 sequences, roughly 9.9% were seen once, and the ten largest hold under 3%. This same sample was also part of a study on yellow fever vaccine responses in identical twins. From that report: The authors reported partly convergent, partly personalized vaccine responses in identical twins.

The chain links TRBV2 to TRBJ2-1; 13 bases are a match to TRBD2. This TCR derives from a woman younger than 30 in good health. The sample comprised PBMCs. The CDR3 spells CASSPTSGGLYEQFF. CDR3 nucleotides: TGTGCCAGCAGTCCGACTAGCGGGGGGCTCTATGAGCAGTTCTTC.